Sequencing of this TCR beta chain was carried out in a study of T cells in Graves' hyperthyroidism and ophthalmopathy. Study-level information: Peripheral blood samples were taken at initial diagnosis, prior to any treatment. Overall study results and limits: Ophthalmopathy was model-predicted a median roughly 6.3 months pre-onset. Appearing also in blood were most of the thyroid clonotypes expanded above 0.001.

Concerning this clonotype itself: Its specificity is not known.

A patient was excluded if there was uncontrolled infection, other autoimmune disease, pregnancy or lactation. Amplification targeted TCR beta CDR3 regions from RNA transcripts. The HTBI primer set served for first-round RT-PCR of the TCR CDR3. MiXCR, applied by TCRdb to the multiplex PCR reads, yields one record per CDR3 protein. Of 250,000 or so distinct CDR3 sequences listed, 13% to 15% were seen once; the top ten hold about an eighth. The CDR3 has 15 residues. Deletions cut 2 bases from V and 2 bases from J, with 10 bases between. Per the germline V gene, CDR1 is LNHDA and CDR2 is SQIVND (reference sequence).

The source of this sequence is a woman in her 40s with Graves' hyperthyroidism that later progressed to Graves' ophthalmopathy. The sequenced sample consisted of blood. This sequence joins TRBV19 and TRBJ2-1; the D is unclear. The CDR3 reads CASSITRLTYNEQFF. The CDR3, as DNA: TGTGCCAGTAGTATAACGAGGTTAACCTACAATGAGCAGTTCTTC.